The text below deals with one T cell receptor beta chain. No antigen is known for it. This entry is derived from a study of Ad26.COV2.S vaccination and SARS-CoV-2 variants. Findings and caveats of the study: Relative to placebo recipients, vaccine recipients exhibited elevated spike-specific TCR breadth. Total T cell responses, in the TCR breadth and depth analyses, may have been underestimated.

Described treatment: over 15 received Ad26.COV2.S at low or high dose, single or two shots; 5 received placebo; per-sample allocation not given. The samples were gathered on day 63 after the first injection of vaccine or placebo. The CDR3 is 15 amino acids. V lost 3 bases and J lost 3, with 12 bases in between. Per the germline V gene, CDR1 is SGHTA and CDR2 is FQGNSA. Assay used: immunoSEQ multiplex PCR; TCRdb lists only in-frame clones, some missing. The sample includes 350,000 to 450,000 clones, approximately 92% of them seen just once. The rearrangement links TRBV7-2 to TRBJ1-5, with no clear D. The clonotype originates from a person aged 18-60 years who received the Ad26.COV2.S COVID-19 vaccine or a placebo. The specimen comprised peripheral blood, sampled in a trial of Ad26.COV2.S vaccine versus placebo. CDR3: CASSLIWGVNQPQHF. The CDR3 bases are TGTGCCAGCAGCTTGATATGGGGAGTCAATCAGCCCCAGCATTTT.